This TCR beta chain is drawn from a study of identical twins. Trimming removed 5 bases from V and 0 bases from J; junction bases left unmatched: 5. Germline V gene data show CDR1 as DFQATT and CDR2 as SNEGSKA (reference sequence). This CDR3 spans 14 amino acids. Through template switching, a universal primer site was introduced, and the cDNA contained unique molecular identifiers. TCRdb itself ran the 5' RACE reads through MiXCR, one entry per CDR3 protein. The data contain around 240,000 distinct CDR3 sequences, over 9.5% of them singletons. As to this clonotype: Its matching antigen is unknown.

Notes on the study in general: Invariant MAIT and iNKT cells may have partly biased zero-insertion analyses. Insertion counts were lower in abundant cord blood beta clonotypes, a trend that memory repertoires did not show. With monozygotic twins, out-of-frame TCR alpha sharing exceeded what models estimated.

V is TRBV20-1 and J is TRBJ1-2; 8 bases agree with TRBD1. The source material was memory T cells sorted from blood. This receptor was taken from a middle-aged man in good health. The CDR3 loop reads CSAGDRQANYGYTF. The DNA for the CDR3 is TGCAGTGCTGGGGACAGGCAAGCTAACTATGGCTACACCTTC.